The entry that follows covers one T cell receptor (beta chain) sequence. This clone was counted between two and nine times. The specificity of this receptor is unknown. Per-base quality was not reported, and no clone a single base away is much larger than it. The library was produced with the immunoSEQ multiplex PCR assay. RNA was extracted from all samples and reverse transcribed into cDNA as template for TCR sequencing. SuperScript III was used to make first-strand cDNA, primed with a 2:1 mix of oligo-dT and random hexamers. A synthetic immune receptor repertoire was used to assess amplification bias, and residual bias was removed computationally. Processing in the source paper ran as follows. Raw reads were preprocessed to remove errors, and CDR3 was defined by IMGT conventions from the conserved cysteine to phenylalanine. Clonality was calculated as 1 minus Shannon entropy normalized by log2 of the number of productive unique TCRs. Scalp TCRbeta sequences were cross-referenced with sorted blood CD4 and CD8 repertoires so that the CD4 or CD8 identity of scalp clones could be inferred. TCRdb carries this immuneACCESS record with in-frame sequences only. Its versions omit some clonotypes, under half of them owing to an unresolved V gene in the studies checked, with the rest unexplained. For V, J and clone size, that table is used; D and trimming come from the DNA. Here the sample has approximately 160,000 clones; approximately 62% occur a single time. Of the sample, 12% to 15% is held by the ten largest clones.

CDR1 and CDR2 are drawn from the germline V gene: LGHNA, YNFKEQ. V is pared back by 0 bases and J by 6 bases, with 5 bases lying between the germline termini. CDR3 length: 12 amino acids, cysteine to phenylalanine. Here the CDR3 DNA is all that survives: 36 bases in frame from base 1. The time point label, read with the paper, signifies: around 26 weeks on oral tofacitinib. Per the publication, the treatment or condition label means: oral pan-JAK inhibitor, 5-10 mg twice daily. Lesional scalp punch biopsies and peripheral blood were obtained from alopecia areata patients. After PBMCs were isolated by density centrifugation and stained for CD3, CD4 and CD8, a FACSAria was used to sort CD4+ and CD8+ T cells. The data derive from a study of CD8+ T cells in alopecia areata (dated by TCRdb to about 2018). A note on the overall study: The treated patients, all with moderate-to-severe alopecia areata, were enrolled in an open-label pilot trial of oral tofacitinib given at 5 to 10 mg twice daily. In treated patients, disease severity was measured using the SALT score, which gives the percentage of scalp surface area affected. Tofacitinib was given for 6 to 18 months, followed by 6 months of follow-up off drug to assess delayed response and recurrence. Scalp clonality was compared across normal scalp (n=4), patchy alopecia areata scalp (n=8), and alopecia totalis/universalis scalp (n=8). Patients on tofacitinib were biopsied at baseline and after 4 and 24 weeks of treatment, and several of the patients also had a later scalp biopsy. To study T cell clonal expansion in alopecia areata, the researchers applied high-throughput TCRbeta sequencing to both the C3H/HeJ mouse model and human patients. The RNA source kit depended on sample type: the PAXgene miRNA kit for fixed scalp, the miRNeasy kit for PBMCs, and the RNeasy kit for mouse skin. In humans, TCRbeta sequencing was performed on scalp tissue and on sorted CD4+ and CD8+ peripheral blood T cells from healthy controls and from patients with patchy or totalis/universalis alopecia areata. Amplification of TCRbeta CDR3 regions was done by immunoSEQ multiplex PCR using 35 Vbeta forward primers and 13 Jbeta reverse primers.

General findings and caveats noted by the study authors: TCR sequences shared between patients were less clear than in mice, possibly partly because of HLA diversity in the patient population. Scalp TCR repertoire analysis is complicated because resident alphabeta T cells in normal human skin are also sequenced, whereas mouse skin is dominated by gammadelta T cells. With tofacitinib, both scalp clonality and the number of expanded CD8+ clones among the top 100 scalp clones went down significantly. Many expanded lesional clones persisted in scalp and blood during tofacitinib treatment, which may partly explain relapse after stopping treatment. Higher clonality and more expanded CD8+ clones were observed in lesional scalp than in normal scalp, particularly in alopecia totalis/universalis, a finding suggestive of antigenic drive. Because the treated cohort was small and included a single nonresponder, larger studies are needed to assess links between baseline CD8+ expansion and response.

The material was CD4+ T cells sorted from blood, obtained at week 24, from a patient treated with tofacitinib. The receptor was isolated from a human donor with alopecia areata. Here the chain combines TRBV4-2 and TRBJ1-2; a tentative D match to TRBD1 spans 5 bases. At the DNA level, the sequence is TGTGCCAGCAGCCAAGAAGGGGATGGCTACACCTTC. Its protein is CASSQEGDGYTF.